A selection of T cell receptor beta chains follows, all from one sample in a study of OX40 agonist ivuxolimab in advanced cancers. Only in-frame clones appear in the TCRdb table, and some are missing; sequencing was by immunoSEQ multiplex PCR. In the table there are about 60,000 clones, about 88% of which are singletons. The source material was CD4+ or CD8+ T cells sorted from blood, sampled in a trial of the OX40 agonist ivuxolimab. Receptors were obtained from an adult with an advanced solid tumor such as melanoma, head and neck, liver or kidney cancer. The CDR3 runs from the conserved cysteine through the conserved F or W. Fields, in order: J gene, V gene, CDR3 length, CDR3 protein.

>TRBJ2-5|TRBV7-3|16
CASSLGVSPNQETQYF
>TRBJ1-5|TRBV5-1|15
CASSYTGDSNQPQHF
>TRBJ1-2|TRBV7-2|14
CASSLDARLAGYTF
>TRBJ2-1|TRBV2|14
CASNAASSYNEQFF
>TRBJ1-1|TRBV27|15
CASSPPQKGDTEAFF
>TRBJ1-2|TRBV6-5|15
CASSKHDGTGYGYTF
>TRBJ2-3|TRBV27|16
CASSPTDRGTTDTQYF
>TRBJ1-2|TRBV5-5|16
CASSLELGRAGYGYTF
>TRBJ2-7|TRBV19|14
CASSSPVAGGEQYF
>TRBJ1-5|TRBV5-6|14
CASSSSSDIQPQHF
>TRBJ2-2|TRBV5-1|14
CASSLGGNTGELFF
>TRBJ2-3|TRBV30|15
CAWSVMAGVTDTQYF
>TRBJ2-7|TRBV18|15
CASSPPGTARYEQYF
>TRBJ2-1|TRBV5-4|16
CASSSKGPGGYNEQFF
>TRBJ2-1|TRBV2|14
CASSVRQTYNEQFF
>TRBJ1-2|TRBV7-9|14
CASSLEVSGYGYTF
>TRBJ2-2|TRBV2|14
CASRAGQGPGELFF
>TRBJ2-7|TRBV14|12
CASSQDWREQYF
>TRBJ1-1|TRBV5-4|17
CASSLAGGLIPETEAFF
>TRBJ1-4|TRBV4-2|14
CASSPRGRVEKLFF
>TRBJ2-5|TRBV18|14
CASSPLSEEETQYF
>TRBJ2-3|TRBV5-1|15
CASSTTGWGTDTQYF
>TRBJ2-2|TRBV4-2|15
CASSQRDRDTGELFF
>TRBJ2-2|TRBV11-3|15
CASSVGPKNTGELFF
>TRBJ1-2|TRBV5-4|16
CASSLARTGERGGYTF
>TRBJ1-3|TRBV9|14
CASSETPSGNTIYF
>TRBJ2-3|TRBV29-1|14
CSVDSGPRTDTQYF
>TRBJ2-3|TRBV4-1|14
CASSPGQTTDTQYF
>TRBJ1-1|TRBV9|12
CASSGLGTEAFF
>TRBJ1-1|TRBV28|16
CASSRAKVLRNTEAFF
>TRBJ2-2|TRBV10-3|13
CAISGTGPGELFF
>TRBJ2-5|TRBV7-2|13
CASSLGVLETQYF
>TRBJ2-5|TRBV4-2|16
CASSQDQDRGRETQYF
>TRBJ2-5|TRBV12-5|15
CASGLGYPGRETQYF
>TRBJ2-3|TRBV7-8|15
CASSTRRAYTDTQYF
>TRBJ2-7|TRBV7-2|13
CASSSGTDYEQYF
>TRBJ2-1|TRBV4-1|16
CASSQPRRGSYNEQFF
>TRBJ2-3|TRBV6-5|15
CASRGLAPSTDTQYF
>TRBJ1-1|TRBV28|13
CALGVGPGTEAFF
>TRBJ2-3|TRBV2|15
CASSGSSGRTDTQYF
>TRBJ2-3|TRBV7-9|15
CASRLGQGASDTQYF
>TRBJ1-1|TRBV18|14
CASSPAPQGLEAFF
>TRBJ1-5|TRBV10-3|15
CAISLGTGNNQPQHF
>TRBJ1-2|TRBV29-1|11
CSGGEEYGYTF
>TRBJ2-3|TRBV5-1|17
CASSWRTSGMSTDTQYF
>TRBJ2-7|TRBV19|14
CASNDRGVSEEQYF
>TRBJ1-6|TRBV6-1|15
CASSLAGGQNSPLHF
>TRBJ2-1|TRBV11-2|15
CASISGANPGNEQFF
>TRBJ1-1|TRBV28|15
CASRVMGGGGTEAFF
>TRBJ2-3|TRBV10-3|15
CAITGTSGTSDTQYF
>TRBJ2-3|TRBV9|15
CASSVSPSGSDTQYF
>TRBJ2-2|TRBV5-1|19
CASSLAGLAGGPNTGELFF
>TRBJ1-5|TRBV6-6|15
CASSTQGLSNQPQHF
>TRBJ1-3|TRBV14|14
CASSPLGPGNTIYF